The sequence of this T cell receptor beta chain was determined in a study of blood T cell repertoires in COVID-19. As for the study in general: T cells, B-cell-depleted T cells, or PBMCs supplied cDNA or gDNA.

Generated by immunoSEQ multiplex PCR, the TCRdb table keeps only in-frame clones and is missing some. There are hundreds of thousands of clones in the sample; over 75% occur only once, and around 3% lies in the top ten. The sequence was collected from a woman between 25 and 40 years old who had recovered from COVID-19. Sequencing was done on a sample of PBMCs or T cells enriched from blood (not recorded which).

The CDR3 region has the DNA TGTGCCAGCAGCTTGGCTAGCGGGATAAGCACAGATACGCAGTATTTT. Amino acid sequence: CASSLASGISTDTQYF. The chain links TRBV5-5 to TRBJ2-3; the match to TRBD2 covers 9 bases. V was pared by 0 bases and J by 0 bases, with 2 bases of the junction left unmatched. Looked up from germline, CDR1 is SGHKS and CDR2 is YYEKEE (reference sequence). This CDR3 has 16 residues. Looking up the rest from reference TRBV5-5 and TRBJ2-3 gives the full variable domain: DAGVTQSPTHLIKTRGQQVTLRCSPISGHKSVSWYQQVLGQGPQFIFQYYEKEERGRGNFPDRFSARQFPNYSSELNVNALLLGDSALYLCASSLASGISTDTQYFGPGTRLTVL.